This T cell receptor beta chain was recorded in a study of blood T cell repertoires in COVID-19. Study summary: The United States, Italy and Spain provided the acute and convalescent COVID-19 samples. T cells, B-cell-depleted T cells, or PBMCs provided the cDNA or gDNA that served as material.

Original methodology: Cell counts per sample came from amplifying reference gene primers. This table comes from immunoSEQ multiplex PCR, and its TCRdb copy is limited to in-frame clones, with some not included. From that table come the V and J calls and clone size; the DNA was used to work out D and trimming. The sample holds 130,000 or so clones, 85% to 90% seen once. Per the germline V gene, CDR1 is SGHAT and CDR2 is FQNNGV. The CDR3 sequence is 14 residues long. The V and J ends lost 3 bases and 9 bases respectively, with 15 bases between them. The sample taken for sequencing was peripheral blood. This chain connects TRBV11-2 to TRBJ2-1; D is perhaps TRBD2 (6 bases). The TCR originated in a human donor in a cohort sampled during active COVID-19. CDR3 protein: CASSFIRLGSEQFF. The CDR3 bases are TGTGCCAGCAGCTTCATTCGACTAGGCAGTGAGCAGTTCTTC.